Below are 19 T cell receptor beta chains sequenced from a single sample in a study of PD-1 blockade in classical Hodgkin lymphoma. Measured with immunoSEQ multiplex PCR; TCRdb has only the in-frame clones, and not every one. The repertoire has over 20,000 clones, less than 90% of them found once; the top ten carry under 2%. Relapse after autologous stem cell transplantation occurred in every patient, and brentuximab vedotin exposure varied. CD4+ T cells were purified from thawed PBMCs by negative selection. The source material was CD4+ T cells from blood, sampled at baseline. These receptor sequences come from a human donor with classical Hodgkin lymphoma.

This chain joins TRBV19 and TRBJ1-6; tentatively, D is TRBD1 (5 bases). Trimming took off 6 bases at V and 8 bases at J, with 20 bases between the two ends. CDR1 and CDR2 from the germline V gene are LNHDA and SQIVND (reference sequence). The CDR3 loop spans 16 amino acids. Here the CDR3 reads CASRSTGDIRDSPLHF. The DNA for the CDR3 is TGTGCCAGTAGGTCCACAGGAGATATACGGGATTCACCCCTCCACTTT. Full variable domain (remainder filled in from reference TRBV19 and TRBJ1-6): DGGITQSPKYLFRKEGQNVTLSCEQNLNHDAMYWYRQDPGQGLRLIYYSQIVNDFQKGDIAEGYSVSREKKESFPLTVTSAQKNPTAFYLCASRSTGDIRDSPLHFGNGTRLTVT.

This clone appeared a few times. The DNA of the CDR3 is TGTGCCTGGACAGGGGGCGCGAATCAGCCCCAGCATTTT. This codes for CAWTGGANQPQHF. This chain connects TRBV30 to TRBJ1-5; the match to TRBD1 covers 8 bases. Germline trimming cut 4 bases from V and 4 bases from J; bases unmatched to any gene: 3. CDR3 length: 13 residues. Looked up from germline, CDR1 is GTSNPN and CDR2 is SVGIG (reference sequence).

This rearrangement joins TRBV7-9 to TRBJ1-6, with D perhaps matching TRBD1 (6 bases). V was clipped by 4 bases and J by 7 bases, with 8 bases between them. Looked up from germline, CDR1 is SEHNR and CDR2 is FQNEAQ (reference sequence). The CDR3 has 13 residues. The CDR3: CASSSTGNSPLHF. The CDR3 nucleotides are TGTGCCAGCAGCTCCACAGGGAATTCACCCCTCCACTTT.

This clone was seen a single time. The chain carries TRBV19 and TRBJ1-5, with D tentatively TRBD1 (5 bases). The germline V gene encodes CDR1 LNHDA and CDR2 SQIVND (reference sequence). V lost 3 bases and J 7 bases, leaving 10 bases between the germline ends. CDR3 size: 13 residues. As DNA, the CDR3 is TGTGCCAGTAGTATGGCGAGGGGCCAGCCCCAGCATTTT. This sequence encodes CASSMARGQPQHF.

The chain couples TRBV6-1 to TRBJ2-2; 8 positions match TRBD1. Germline CDR1 MNHNS, CDR2 SASEGT. This CDR3 is built from 15 residues. J lost 4 bases, V lost 6 bases, and 7 bases had no gene match. CDR3 region: CASRDRGLITGELFF. The DNA for the CDR3 is TGTGCCAGCAGAGACAGGGGCCTAATCACCGGGGAGCTGTTTTTT.

The rearrangement links TRBV6-1 to TRBJ1-6; D unresolved. Germline assignment: CDR1 MNHNS and CDR2 SASEGT. The CDR3 totals 14 residues. Trimming shortened V by 0 bases and J by 2 bases, and 2 bases separated the two germline ends. Written as DNA, the CDR3 is TGTGCCAGCAGTGAAGCTGCCTATAATTCACCCCTCCACTTT. Its protein is CASSEAAYNSPLHF.

V usage is TRBV7-2 and J usage is TRBJ2-7; TRBD1 aligns across 7 bases. CDR3 size: 14 residues. With V trimmed by 2 bases and J by 5 bases, 6 bases remained unmatched. Germline-derived CDR1 and CDR2 are SGHTA and FQGNSA. Here the CDR3 DNA reads TGTGCCAGCAGCTTAACAGGGGTTTTAGACGAGCAGTACTTC. Protein: CASSLTGVLDEQYF.

The chain combines TRBV5-1 with TRBJ2-2, with 7 bases identical to TRBD2. The germline V gene encodes CDR1 SGHRS and CDR2 YFSETQ. The CDR3 length is 16 residues. Trimming removed 0 bases from V and 2 bases from J; junction bases left unmatched: 4. The DNA of the CDR3 is TGCGCCAGCAGCTTGGCCGGGACTACCAACACCGGGGAGCTGTTTTTT. Amino acids: CASSLAGTTNTGELFF.

In its sample, this clone is medium-sized. J is TRBJ1-1 and V is TRBV28; 9 bases line up with TRBD1. CDR3 size: 15 residues. V trimming: 6 bases; J trimming: 5 bases; junction bases outside the gene matches: 10. Germline V gives CDR1 MDHEN, CDR2 SYDVKM. The CDR3 protein is CASRSWGQGRTEAFF. CDR3 nucleotide sequence: TGTGCCAGCAGGTCGTGGGGACAGGGTAGGACTGAAGCTTTCTTT.

J is TRBJ1-1 and V is TRBV18; 7 bases match TRBD1. The CDR3 has 15 residues. V trimming: 5 bases; J trimming: 5 bases; junction bases outside the gene matches: 11. Germline CDR1 reads KGHSH; CDR2 reads LQKENI. The CDR3 DNA reads TGTGCCAGCTCAAAAGAAGTGGACAGGAGGACTGAAGCTTTCTTT. This encodes CASSKEVDRRTEAFF.

The rearrangement links TRBV28 to TRBJ2-7; the D gene is possibly TRBD1 (5 bases). Trimming removed 7 bases at V and 2 bases at J, with 18 bases between. Germline-derived CDR1 and CDR2 are MDHEN and SYDVKM. The CDR3 has 15 amino acids. The CDR3 nucleotides read TGTGCCAGCAAAGACCGCCCCACAGGAGCCTACGAGCAGTACTTC. Translated, it gives CASKDRPTGAYEQYF.

CDR3 nucleotide sequence: TGTGCCAGCAGTTACTTGAGGGATGGGGCCAACGTCCTGACTTTC. It encodes CASSYLRDGANVLTF. V gene TRBV6-5 combines with J gene TRBJ2-6; a possible D gene is TRBD2 (5 bases). Germline V lookup: CDR1 MNHEY, CDR2 SVGAGI. V lost 1 base to trimming and J lost 3 bases, with 7 bases between them. The CDR3 is 15 residues long.

The chain combines TRBV29-1 with TRBJ1-2; D remains unclear. Germline V gives CDR1 SQVTM, CDR2 ANQGSEA. Trimming took off 6 bases at V and 8 bases at J, with 13 bases between the two ends. The CDR3 is 11 residues long. The CDR3 spells CSVRPEEGYTF. The CDR3 DNA reads as TGCAGCGTAAGACCAGAGGAGGGCTACACCTTC. The whole variable domain, remainder taken from reference TRBV29-1 and TRBJ1-2, is SAVISQKPSRDICQRGTSLTIQCQVDSQVTMMFWYRQQPGQSLTLIATANQGSEATYESGFVIDKFPISRPNLTFSTLTVSNMSPEDSSIYLCSVRPEEGYTFGSGTRLTVV.

The count of this clone is one. Here the CDR3 DNA reads TGTGCCAGCAGCCGAACAAATCACCCGGTTTCGACTGAAGCTTTCTTT. Translation: CASSRTNHPVSTEAFF. The chain carries TRBV7-8 and TRBJ1-1; D is undetermined. Trimming removed 5 bases from V and 5 bases from J, with 21 bases in between. This CDR3 is built from 16 residues. Looked up from germline, CDR1 is SGHVS and CDR2 is FQNEAQ.

The chain has TRBV10-3 and TRBJ1-1; D may be TRBD1 (5 bases). CDR1 is ENHRY and CDR2 is SYGVKD in the germline V gene. Trimming stripped 4 bases from V and 1 base from J, with 7 bases between. This CDR3 contains 13 residues. The CDR3 region has the DNA TGTGCCATCAGTGTTCAGGGGAACACTGAAGCTTTCTTT. This sequence encodes CAISVQGNTEAFF.

The rearrangement uses TRBV7-3 and TRBJ1-2; D unclear. V was clipped by 3 bases and J by 4 bases, with 6 bases between them. This CDR3 has 12 amino acids. Germline V gene sequence: CDR1 SGHTA, CDR2 FQGTGA. CDR3: CASSFPAYGYTF. The DNA of the CDR3 is TGTGCCAGCAGCTTCCCAGCCTATGGCTACACCTTC. Full variable domain (rest looked up from reference TRBV7-3 and TRBJ1-2): GAGVSQTPSNKVTEKGKYVELRCDPISGHTALYWYRQSLGQGPEFLIYFQGTGAADDSGLPNDRFFAVRPEGSVSTLKIQRTERGDSAVYLCASSFPAYGYTFGSGTRLTVV.

The V and J genes are TRBV6-5 and TRBJ2-3; no clear D gene. The CDR3 has 11 residues. Trimming cost V 6 bases and J 11 bases, with 12 bases left between them. The germline V gene has CDR1 MNHEY and CDR2 SVGAGI. The CDR3 protein is CASSSMAEQYF. The CDR3 DNA reads TGTGCCAGCAGCTCGATGGCTGAGCAGTATTTT.

In the case of this clone: Additional DNA sequences in this sample encode the identical CDR3. The chain recombines TRBV7-2 with TRBJ2-1; 10 bases fit TRBD2. This CDR3 contains 15 residues. Germline trimming cut 6 bases from V and 2 bases from J; bases unmatched to any gene: 4. The germline gives CDR1 SGHTA, CDR2 FQGNSA. The CDR3: CASSLSGGAYNEQFF. For the CDR3, the DNA is TGTGCCAGCAGTCTGAGCGGGGGGGCCTACAATGAGCAGTTCTTC.

This clone has only one observation. The rearrangement uses TRBV5-4 and TRBJ2-5; D is unresolved. CDR1 and CDR2 (germline): SGHNT, YYREEE (reference sequence). The CDR3 consists of 13 residues. V gave up 6 bases and J gave up 3 bases, with 12 bases separating them. CDR3 nucleotides: TGTGCCAGCACCCCAGGATTCGAAGAGACCCAGTACTTC. It specifies CASTPGFEETQYF. Complete variable domain (other parts from reference TRBV5-4 and TRBJ2-5): ETGVTQSPTHLIKTRGQQVTLRCSSQSGHNTVSWYQQALGQGPQFIFQYYREEENGRGNFPPRFSGLQFPNYSSELNVNALELDDSALYLCASTPGFEETQYFGPGTRLLVL.